This entry describes one T cell receptor beta chain. This entry belongs to a study of shared clonotypes between healthy human individuals. The repertoire was sequenced with immunoSEQ multiplex PCR; TCRdb's copy has only in-frame clones and lacks some. The repertoire holds approximately 2.5 million clones, with approximately 94% as singletons. Trimming took 6 bases from V and 3 from J, leaving 10 bases between them. This CDR3 has 13 amino acids. CDR1 LNHNV and CDR2 YYDKDF come from the germline V gene (reference sequence). The TCR comes from a man between 18 and 35 years old in good health. Some clones in this sample may be carry-over from other donors' samples. The source material was naive CD4+ T cells from PBMCs. Noted subset: CD45RA+ positively selected. The rearrangement joins TRBV15 to TRBJ2-3; D may correspond to TRBD1 or TRBD2 (6 bases each). CDR3: CATSKGGTDTQYF. CDR3 DNA sequence: TGTGCCACCAGTAAAGGGGGGACAGATACGCAGTATTTT.